The source of this T cell receptor (beta chain) is a study of regulatory T cells in long-lasting Graves disease. Time point defined: newly diagnosed GD, antithyroid drugs for less than 3 months. Making the TCR library involved RNA that had been extracted from PBMCs. General study findings and limits: Fewer public clonotypes were shared by new patients (roughly 970) than by persistent patients (roughly 2,600).

Germline CDR1 SGHDN, CDR2 FVKESK. Losses at the gene ends were 4 bases for V and 4 bases for J; bases not matched to a gene: 7. This CDR3 contains 16 residues. Assembly of TCR beta libraries relied on iRepertoire HTBI primers together with Arm-PCR of CDR3 regions. TCRdb re-called the multiplex PCR reads with MiXCR, one entry per CDR3 protein. The data show hundreds of thousands of distinct CDR3 sequences, roughly 15% seen once. In its sample, this clonotype was seen many times. Antigen: not known. Separately, the same data were catalogued under a study of T cells in Graves' hyperthyroidism and ophthalmopathy. In that study: Stability of Graves' hyperthyroidism was defined as absent ophthalmopathy progression within 18 months.

The V gene is TRBV14, the J gene TRBJ2-3; 11 bases match TRBD1. The clonotype comes from a woman in her 30s with Graves disease. The material sequenced was peripheral blood mononuclear cells (PBMCs), taken at new diagnosis, from a patient treated with antithyroid drugs. CDR3 sequence (DNA): TGTGCCAGCAGCCGGTGGACAGGGGGCGTCCCAGATACGCAGTATTTT. Amino acids: CASSRWTGGVPDTQYF.